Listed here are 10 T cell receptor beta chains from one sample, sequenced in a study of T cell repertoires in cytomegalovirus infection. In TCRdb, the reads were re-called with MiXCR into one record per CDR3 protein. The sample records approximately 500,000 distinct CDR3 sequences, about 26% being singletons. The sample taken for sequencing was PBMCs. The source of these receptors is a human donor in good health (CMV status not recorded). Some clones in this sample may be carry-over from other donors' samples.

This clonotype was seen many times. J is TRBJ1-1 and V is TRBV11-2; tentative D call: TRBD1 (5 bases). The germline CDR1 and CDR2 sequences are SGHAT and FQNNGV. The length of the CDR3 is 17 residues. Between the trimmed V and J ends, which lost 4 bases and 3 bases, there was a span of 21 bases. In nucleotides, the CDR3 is TGTGCCAGCAGCTACCGGGGATTTTTCCGGGGGGACACTGAAGCTTTCTTT. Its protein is CASSYRGFFRGDTEAFF.

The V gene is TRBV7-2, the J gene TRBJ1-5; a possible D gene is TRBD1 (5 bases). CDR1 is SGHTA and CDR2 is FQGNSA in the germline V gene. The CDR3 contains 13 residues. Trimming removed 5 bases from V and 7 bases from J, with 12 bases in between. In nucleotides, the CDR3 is TGTGCCAGCAGCCCCAGGGATGGCCAGCCCCAGCATTTT. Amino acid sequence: CASSPRDGQPQHF.

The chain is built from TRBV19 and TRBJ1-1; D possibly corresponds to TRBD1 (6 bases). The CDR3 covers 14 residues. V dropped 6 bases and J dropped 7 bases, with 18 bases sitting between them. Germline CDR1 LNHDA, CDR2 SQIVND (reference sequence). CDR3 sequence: CASRNYRTEIEAFF. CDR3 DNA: TGTGCCAGTAGGAACTACCGGACAGAGATTGAAGCTTTCTTT.

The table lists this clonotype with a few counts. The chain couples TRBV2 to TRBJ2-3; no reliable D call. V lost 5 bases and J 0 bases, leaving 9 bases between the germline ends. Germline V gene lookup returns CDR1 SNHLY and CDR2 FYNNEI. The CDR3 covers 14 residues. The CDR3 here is CASSSFGSTDTQYF. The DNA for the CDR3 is TGTGCCAGCAGTTCTTTCGGCAGCACAGATACGCAGTATTTT. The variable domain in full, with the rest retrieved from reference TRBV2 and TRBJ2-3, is EPEVTQTPSHQVTQMGQEVILRCVPISNHLYFYWYRQILGQKVEFLVSFYNNEISEKSEIFDDQFSVERPDGSNFTLKIRSTKLEDSAMYFCASSSFGSTDTQYFGPGTRLTVL.

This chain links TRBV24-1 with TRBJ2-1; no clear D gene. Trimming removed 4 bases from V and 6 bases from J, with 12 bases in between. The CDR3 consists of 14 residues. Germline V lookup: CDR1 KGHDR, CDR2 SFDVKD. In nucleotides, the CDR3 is TGTGCCACCAGTGAGCCTAACCGGTTCAATGAGCAGTTCTTC. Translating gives CATSEPNRFNEQFF.

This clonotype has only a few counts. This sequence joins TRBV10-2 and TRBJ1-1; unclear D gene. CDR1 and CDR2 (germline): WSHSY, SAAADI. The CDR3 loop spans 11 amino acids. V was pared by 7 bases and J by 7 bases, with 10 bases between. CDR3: CASTALGEAFF. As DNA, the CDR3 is TGCGCCAGCACCGCTTTGGGTGAAGCTTTCTTT.

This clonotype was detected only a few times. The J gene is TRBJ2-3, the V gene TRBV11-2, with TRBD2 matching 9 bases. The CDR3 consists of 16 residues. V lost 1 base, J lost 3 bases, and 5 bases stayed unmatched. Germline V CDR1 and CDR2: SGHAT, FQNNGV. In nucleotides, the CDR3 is TGTGCCAGCAGCTTAGGGGCGCTAGCGGGAACAGATACGCAGTATTTT. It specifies CASSLGALAGTDTQYF.

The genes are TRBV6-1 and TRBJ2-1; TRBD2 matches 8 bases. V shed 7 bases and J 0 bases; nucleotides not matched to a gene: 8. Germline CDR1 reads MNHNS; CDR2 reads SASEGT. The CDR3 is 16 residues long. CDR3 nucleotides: TGTGCCAGCAATTCTATAGCGGGGACCTCCTACAATGAGCAGTTCTTC. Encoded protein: CASNSIAGTSYNEQFF.

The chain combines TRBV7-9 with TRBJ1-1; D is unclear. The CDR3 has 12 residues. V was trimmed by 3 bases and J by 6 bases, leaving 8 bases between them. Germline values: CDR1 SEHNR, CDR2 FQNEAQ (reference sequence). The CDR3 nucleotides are TGTGCCAGCAGCTTGGAAGTCCCTGAAGCTTTCTTT. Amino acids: CASSLEVPEAFF.

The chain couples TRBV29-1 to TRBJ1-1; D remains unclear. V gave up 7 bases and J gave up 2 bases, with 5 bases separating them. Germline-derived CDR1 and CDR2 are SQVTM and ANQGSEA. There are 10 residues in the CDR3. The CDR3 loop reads CSAGNTEAFF. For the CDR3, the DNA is TGCAGCGCTGGAAACACTGAAGCTTTCTTT.